These 10 T cell receptor beta chains were sequenced from one sample in a study of control samples from healthy donors and cancer patients. Some clones are missing from TCRdb's copy, which holds only in-frame ones; the method was immunoSEQ multiplex PCR. The data contain 120,000 to 150,000 clones, approximately 91% of them singletons. The sample was blood. The receptors shown here come from a woman in her twenties or thirties in good health.

The chain uses TRBV2 and TRBJ2-1, with TRBD1 as a possible D gene (5 bases). Per germline, CDR1 SNHLY and CDR2 FYNNEI. The CDR3 totals 16 residues. The ends were cut back, 3 bases at V and 0 bases at J, with 12 bases in the middle. The CDR3 is CASSDGRGSSYNEQFF. The CDR3, as DNA: TGTGCCAGCAGTGACGGTAGGGGAAGCTCCTACAATGAGCAGTTCTTC.

As DNA, the CDR3 is TGTGCCAGTAATCAAGGGACAGGGCCGTATAGCAATCAGCCCCAGCATTTT. Encoded protein: CASNQGTGPYSNQPQHF. This chain joins TRBV19 and TRBJ1-5, with 9 bases identical to TRBD1. The CDR3 sequence is 17 residues long. After removal of 7 bases from V and 0 bases from J, the junction contained 10 bases not matched to a gene. Germline loops: CDR1 LNHDA, CDR2 SQIVND (reference sequence).

The CDR3 sequence: CASSTGTGGIGELFF. The CDR3 DNA sequence: TGTGCCAGCAGCACAGGGACAGGGGGTATCGGGGAGCTGTTTTTT. The chain employs TRBV5-6 and TRBJ2-2, with 11 nucleotides matching TRBD1. The CDR3 is 15 residues long. The trim removed 4 bases at V and 7 bases at J, leaving 6 bases unmatched. Germline V CDR1 and CDR2: SGHDT, YYEEEE.

This rearrangement joins TRBV7-8 to TRBJ1-2; D might be TRBD1 (6 bases). There are 13 residues in the CDR3. Germline V CDR1 and CDR2: SGHVS, FQNEAQ. Trimming cost V 5 bases and J 4 bases, with 11 bases left between them. CDR3 nucleotide sequence: TGTGCCAGCAGCCCGACAGGAGGCTATGGCTACACCTTC. Translating it yields CASSPTGGYGYTF. The entire variable domain, with the rest obtained from reference TRBV7-8 and TRBJ1-2, is as follows: GAGVSQSPRYKVAKRGQDVALRCDPISGHVSLFWYQQALGQGPEFLTYFQNEAQLDKSGLPSDRFFAERPEGSVSTLKIQRTQQEDSAVYLCASSPTGGYGYTFGSGTRLTVV.

The chain is built from TRBV6-5 and TRBJ2-1; D is undetermined. Trimming stripped 2 bases from V and 9 bases from J, with 8 bases between. This CDR3 is 12 amino acids long. Germline loops: CDR1 MNHEY, CDR2 SVGAGI. The CDR3 DNA follows: TGTGCCAGCAGTTACCCGGTGGGTGAGCAGTTCTTC. It specifies CASSYPVGEQFF.

V is TRBV30 and J is TRBJ1-1; D is possibly TRBD1 (6 bases). The germline CDR1 and CDR2 sequences are GTSNPN and SVGIG (reference sequence). V gave up 4 bases and J gave up 5 bases, with 17 bases separating them. CDR3 length equals 14 residues. The CDR3: CAWTNGQPGTEAFF. The CDR3, as DNA: TGTGCCTGGACCAACGGACAGCCGGGAACTGAAGCTTTCTTT. Combining the CDR3 with reference TRBV30 and TRBJ1-1 gives the whole variable domain SQTIHQWPATLVQPVGSPLSLECTVEGTSNPNLYWYRQAAGRGLQLLFYSVGIGQISSEVPQNLSASRPQDRQFILSSKKLLLSDSGFYLCAWTNGQPGTEAFFGQGTRLTVV.

The chain is built from TRBV24-1 and TRBJ1-5, with D perhaps matching TRBD1 (5 bases). The CDR3 extends over 15 amino acids. CDR1 is KGHDR, CDR2 SFDVKD, per germline. Trimming pared 3 bases from V and 6 bases from J, leaving 14 bases between. The CDR3 protein is CATSDHGGRGQPQHF. In DNA, the CDR3 is TGTGCCACCAGTGATCACGGGGGACGCGGTCAGCCCCAGCATTTT.

V is TRBV29-1 and J is TRBJ2-2, with D possibly being TRBD1 or TRBD2 (5 bases each). From germline, CDR1 is SQVTM and CDR2 ANQGSEA. The V end was cut by 7 bases, the J end by 1 base, with 13 bases between. The CDR3 length is 14 residues. The CDR3 is CSGETDLNTGELFF. The CDR3 nucleotides are TGCAGCGGGGAGACAGACCTGAACACCGGGGAGCTGTTTTTT.

The rearrangement links TRBV3-1 (or the pseudogene TRBV3-2) to TRBJ1-2; the D is unclear. Trimming removed 0 bases at V and 6 bases at J, with 5 bases between. CDR3 length: 12 residues. The V gene's germline CDR1 is LGHDT and CDR2 YNNKEL (reference sequence). The CDR3 bases are TGTGCCAGCAGCCAAGATCGAAATGGCTACACCTTC. Its translation: CASSQDRNGYTF.

This chain links TRBV5-1 with TRBJ1-2; TRBD1 aligns across 9 bases. Germline V gives CDR1 SGHRS, CDR2 YFSETQ. V shed 4 bases and J 2 bases; nucleotides not matched to a gene: 12. The CDR3 consists of 17 residues. The CDR3 nucleotides read TGCGCCAGCAGCCTACAACAGGGGGCGACGGTAAACTATGGCTACACCTTC. Its protein is CASSLQQGATVNYGYTF.